This passage covers 12 T cell receptor beta chains from one sample sequenced in a study of radiation and T cells in renal cell carcinoma. Assay used: immunoSEQ multiplex PCR; TCRdb lists only in-frame clones, some missing. The sample includes 95,000 to 150,000 clones, roughly 80% of them seen just once. Indicated time point: baseline pretreatment blood. Treatment meaning: 15 Gy SBRT to primary tumor, nephrectomy 4 weeks later. This material consisted of blood, taken from a patient whose treatment included radiotherapy and nephrectomy. The receptors here all came from a woman aged 60-75 years with renal cell carcinoma.

The chain employs TRBV7-6 and TRBJ2-6; no clear D gene. V lost 4 bases and J 7 bases, leaving 11 bases between the germline ends. CDR1 and CDR2 (germline): SGHVS, FNYEAQ. The CDR3 is 14 amino acids. The CDR3 sequence: CASSSLYRANVLTF. For the CDR3, the DNA is TGTGCCAGCAGCTCCCTATATAGAGCCAACGTCCTGACTTTC.

This clone was detected once. The chain has TRBV9 and TRBJ2-3; TRBD2 matches 7 bases. Germline lookup yields CDR1 SGDLS and CDR2 YYNGEE. The V gene end was trimmed by 0 bases and the J gene end by 2 bases; junction bases not matched to a gene: 9. This CDR3 is built from 17 residues. The CDR3 loop is CASSVGTGGRYTDTQYF. The CDR3 coding sequence is TGTGCCAGCAGCGTAGGGACGGGAGGAAGATACACAGATACGCAGTATTTT.

The chain is built from TRBV19 and TRBJ2-3, with 7 bases identical to TRBD1. The CDR3 totals 16 residues. Germline lookup yields CDR1 LNHDA and CDR2 SQIVND (reference sequence). V was pared by 3 bases and J by 5 bases, with 11 bases of the junction left unmatched. CDR3: CASSIIGTVREDTQYF. CDR3 bases: TGTGCCAGTAGTATTATTGGGACAGTCCGTGAAGATACGCAGTATTTT. The full variable domain, completed using reference TRBV19 and TRBJ2-3, is DGGITQSPKYLFRKEGQNVTLSCEQNLNHDAMYWYRQDPGQGLRLIYYSQIVNDFQKGDIAEGYSVSREKKESFPLTVTSAQKNPTAFYLCASSIIGTVREDTQYFGPGTRLTVL.

The rearrangement uses TRBV28 and TRBJ1-1, with a tentative D call TRBD1 (5 bases). The CDR3 contains 17 residues. The V and J ends lost 6 bases and 0 bases respectively, with 20 bases between them. Germline assignment: CDR1 MDHEN and CDR2 SYDVKM. The CDR3 spells CASSFPSVGAMNTEAFF. In DNA, the CDR3 is TGTGCCAGCAGCTTTCCCTCCGTAGGGGCCATGAACACTGAAGCTTTCTTT.

The rearrangement uses TRBV18 and TRBJ1-2, with D uncertain. This CDR3 region has 13 residues. V gave up 0 bases and J gave up 10 bases, with 12 bases separating them. Germline V CDR1 and CDR2: KGHSH, LQKENI. CDR3 nucleotides: TGTGCCAGCTCACCACCGGCTCTCCCAGACTACACCTTC. Residues: CASSPPALPDYTF.

The chain uses TRBV4-2 and TRBJ2-7; no clear D. The CDR3 loop spans 16 amino acids. Trimming left V 2 bases short and J 4 bases short, with 18 bases between. Looked up from germline, CDR1 is LGHNA and CDR2 is YNFKEQ. The CDR3 bases are TGTGCCAGCAGCCAACCAACGACACGACGAGTTTACGAGCAGTACTTC. Amino acids: CASSQPTTRRVYEQYF.

The chain employs TRBV19 and TRBJ2-6; possible D gene TRBD1, 5 bases. Trimming cost V 10 bases and J 11 bases, with 18 bases left between them. Per the germline V gene, CDR1 is LNHDA and CDR2 is SQIVND (reference sequence). The CDR3 has 13 amino acids. CDR3 sequence reads: CATATGSVHVLTF. The CDR3, as DNA: TGTGCCACCGCAACAGGTTCCGTCCACGTCCTGACTTTC.

This clone was counted a few times. This chain uses TRBV28 with TRBJ1-4; D is possibly TRBD1 (6 bases). The ends were cut back, 5 bases at V and 7 bases at J, with 11 bases in the middle. The CDR3 runs 13 residues. Germline CDR1 MDHEN, CDR2 SYDVKM. The CDR3 is CASSHGTPEKLFF. Here the CDR3 DNA reads TGTGCCAGCAGTCACGGGACACCTGAAAAACTGTTTTTT.

The chain couples TRBV2 to TRBJ2-3; D is possibly TRBD1 (6 bases). The CDR3 runs 13 residues. In germline, CDR1 is SNHLY, CDR2 FYNNEI. Trimming removed 6 bases at V and 2 bases at J, with 9 bases between. As DNA, the CDR3 is TGTGCCAGCAGGGGGGCGGACACAGATACGCAGTATTTT. It encodes CASRGADTDTQYF.

The rearrangement uses TRBV19 and TRBJ2-1; 9 bases line up with TRBD2. V dropped 5 bases and J dropped 8; count of bases not matched to a gene: 7. This CDR3 region has 14 residues. The germline V gene has CDR1 LNHDA and CDR2 SQIVND (reference sequence). The chain's CDR3 is CASSEAGGPHEQFF. The CDR3 DNA reads as TGTGCCAGTAGTGAGGCGGGGGGGCCTCATGAGCAGTTCTTC.

The chain couples TRBV19 to TRBJ2-6; weak D call: TRBD2 (6 bases). CDR1 is LNHDA, CDR2 SQIVND, per germline (reference sequence). Trimming removed 2 bases from V and 0 bases from J, with 11 bases in between. The CDR3 has 17 residues. The CDR3 DNA reads as TGTGCCAGTAGTATAAGTGGGGGACTCTCTGGGGCCAACGTCCTGACTTTC. Translation gives CASSISGGLSGANVLTF.

The chain carries TRBV28 and TRBJ1-5; D is possibly TRBD1 (5 bases). This CDR3 has 15 residues. Germline values: CDR1 MDHEN, CDR2 SYDVKM. V dropped 3 bases and J dropped 5 bases, with 14 bases sitting between them. In DNA, the CDR3 is TGTGCCAGCAGTTTGGGGGGACTTCCCCATCAGCCCCAGCATTTT. It encodes CASSLGGLPHQPQHF.